A selection of T cell receptor beta chains follows, all from one sample in a study of control samples from healthy donors and cancer patients. Some clones are missing from TCRdb's copy, which holds only in-frame ones; the method was immunoSEQ multiplex PCR. The data contain approximately 170,000 clones, around nine tenths of them singletons. Sequencing was carried out using blood. These receptors all come from a man aged 25-45 years in good health. CDR3s include the opening cysteine and the closing phenylalanine or tryptophan.

V	length	J	CDR3
TRBV6-1	15	TRBJ2-1	CASSEDRGRYNEQFF
TRBV30	14	TRBJ1-6	CAWSLGTGNSPLHF
TRBV30	16	TRBJ1-1	CACIRWGQSMNTEAFF
TRBV19	13	TRBJ1-5	CASSIDGQVAKHF
TRBV3-1/TRBV3-2	17	TRBJ2-4	CASSQGFRGGAKNIQYF
TRBV9	15	TRBJ2-5	CASSVEGTSQETQYF
TRBV4-2	16	TRBJ2-5	CASSQEGGGARETQYF
TRBV5-4	15	TRBJ2-1	CASRSSGQGAPEQFF
TRBV2	13	TRBJ2-7	CASSVDRNYEQYF
TRBV24-1	16	TRBJ1-1	CATSDTGQGENTEAFF
TRBV2	11	TRBJ1-1	CATEMNTEAFF
TRBV18	14	TRBJ2-5	CASSPRQGKETQYF
TRBV4-2	15	TRBJ1-2	CASSQAGQGVYGYTF
TRBV2	14	TRBJ2-2	CARRTGGPPGELFF
TRBV28	15	TRBJ1-6	CASTWGGASNSPLHF
TRBV27	16	TRBJ1-6	CARGRGESSYNSPLHF
TRBV5-6	16	TRBJ1-5	CASSLGGQSVNQPQHF
TRBV28	15	TRBJ1-4	CASSQDRGRGEKLFF
TRBV7-2	15	TRBJ1-4	CASSLGGAKGEKLFF
TRBV5-1	17	TRBJ2-7	CASSLGGAGKSSYEQYF
TRBV19	14	TRBJ1-1	CASMNRVLNTEAFF
TRBV7-6	15	TRBJ1-6	CASSLGGLGNSPLHF
TRBV28	13	TRBJ2-7	CATKWDSSYEQYF
TRBV28	13	TRBJ2-5	CASREQGRETQYF
TRBV5-6	18	TRBJ2-5	CASSPLLDRVRGQETQYF
TRBV3-1/TRBV3-2	14	TRBJ2-1	CASSHTTPYNEQFF
TRBV5-1	15	TRBJ2-7	CASSLGQGGAEEQYF
TRBV6-5	16	TRBJ2-3	CASSSRTAGSTDTQYF
TRBV19	16	TRBJ2-2	CASIPGTGDLTGELFF
TRBV10-2	15	TRBJ2-7	CASSETRGGGGEQYF
TRBV7-2	15	TRBJ2-2	CASSRLPTNDGELFF
TRBV20-1	17	TRBJ2-2	CSATEIRTVTNTGELFF
TRBV6-5	15	TRBJ2-2	CASRWTGGDTGELFF
TRBV18	13	TRBJ1-1	CASGGLRNTEAFF
TRBV7-2	16	TRBJ2-3	CASSPLRGAGTDTQYF
TRBV29-1	16	TRBJ2-5	CSVPRLGGRGGETQYF
TRBV3-1/TRBV3-2	15	TRBJ2-5	CASSFVGGDQETQYF
TRBV5-1	15	TRBJ1-1	CASSLDVRTAGKAFF
TRBV30	13	TRBJ1-6	CAWSVKQISPLHF